The subject of this entry is one T cell receptor (beta chain). As yet, its antigen is unknown. The source of the sample is a study of OX40 agonist ivuxolimab in advanced cancers. Study conclusions and caveats: Both CD4+ and CD8+ T cell populations in blood had undergone clonal expansion by week 6 at 0.1 to 3.0 mg/kg.

Measured with immunoSEQ multiplex PCR; TCRdb has only the in-frame clones, and not every one. Seen here are 70,000 to 80,000 clones, 90% to 95% observed once, and the top ten hold about 15%. Germline loops: CDR1 SGDLS, CDR2 YYNGEE. The V and J ends lost 0 bases and 5 bases, in that order; junction bases with no gene match: 3. CDR3 size: 14 residues. Individuals having autoimmune disease history or systemic immunosuppression were not enrolled. The rearrangement links TRBV9 to TRBJ2-5; TRBD1 agrees at 8 bases. The sequencing here drew on CD4+ or CD8+ T cells sorted from blood, taken in a trial of the OX40 agonist ivuxolimab. This receptor was obtained from an adult with an advanced solid tumor such as melanoma, head and neck, liver or kidney cancer. CDR3 region: CASSVGQGAETQYF. The CDR3 nucleotides are TGTGCCAGCAGCGTAGGGCAGGGGGCCGAGACCCAGTACTTC.